These 30 T cell receptor beta chains originate from one sample sequenced in a study of blood T cell repertoires in COVID-19. Profiled with immunoSEQ multiplex PCR; TCRdb holds only in-frame clones, not every one. The sample consists of 400,000 to 550,000 clones, approximately 90% of them appearing once. Sequences were obtained from peripheral blood. Receptors were obtained from a woman aged 25 to 39 with acute or convalescent COVID-19.

The chain recombines TRBV5-1 with TRBJ2-5, with 7 positions matching TRBD2. V was clipped by 4 bases and J by 4 bases; unmatched bases: 7. Looked up from germline, CDR1 is SGHRS and CDR2 is YFSETQ. The length of the CDR3 is 14 residues. As DNA, the CDR3 is TGCGCCAGCAGCCATGGGACTACCCCAGAGACCCAGTACTTC. This encodes CASSHGTTPETQYF. The full variable domain, rest sourced from reference TRBV5-1 and TRBJ2-5, is KAGVTQTPRYLIKTRGQQVTLSCSPISGHRSVSWYQQTPGQGLQFLFEYFSETQRNKGNFPGRFSGRQFSNSRSEMNVSTLELGDSALYLCASSHGTTPETQYFGPGTRLLVL.

In its sample, this clone was seen once. The V and J genes are TRBV6-6 and TRBJ2-1; 7 bases agree with TRBD1. Germline loops: CDR1 MNHNY, CDR2 SVGAGI (reference sequence). The trim removed 6 bases at V and 3 bases at J, leaving 11 bases unmatched. The CDR3 contains 16 residues. The CDR3 here is CASRPQHRDSYNEQFF. CDR3 sequence (DNA): TGTGCCAGCAGACCGCAACACCGGGACAGCTACAATGAGCAGTTCTTC.

The rearrangement uses TRBV4-1 and TRBJ1-2, with 10 bases fitting TRBD1. The V and J ends lost 4 bases and 10 bases, in that order; junction bases with no gene match: 6. Germline V gene data show CDR1 as MGHRA and CDR2 as YSYEKL. This CDR3 spans 13 amino acids. The CDR3 sequence is CASSLGTGADYTF. The CDR3 nucleotides are TGCGCCAGCAGCCTAGGGACAGGGGCTGACTACACCTTC.

The chain carries TRBV7-8 and TRBJ2-2; D perhaps matches TRBD1 (5 bases). Trimming took off 4 bases at V and 4 bases at J, with 13 bases between the two ends. In germline, CDR1 is SGHVS, CDR2 FQNEAQ. This CDR3 contains 15 residues. The CDR3 DNA reads as TGTGCCAGCAGCTCCCAGGGTTTGGGCACCGGGGAGCTGTTTTTT. It codes for CASSSQGLGTGELFF.

This chain links TRBV23-1 with TRBJ2-2; D possibly corresponds to TRBD2 (6 bases). TRBV23-1 is filed as an ORF, its function uncertain. The CDR3 sequence is 15 residues long. Trimming cost V 7 bases and J 5 bases, with 17 bases left between them. The CDR3 protein is CASIRREYNTGELFF. The CDR3 region has the DNA TGCGCCAGCATCCGACGGGAGTACAATACCGGGGAGCTGTTTTTT.

V is TRBV6-6 and J is TRBJ2-1; 7 bases map to TRBD1. The CDR3 covers 14 residues. V lost 2 bases to trimming and J lost 6 bases; unmatched junction nucleotides: 4. Germline assignment: CDR1 MNHNY and CDR2 SVGAGI (reference sequence). The CDR3 is CASSYVDRVNEQFF. For the CDR3, the DNA is TGTGCCAGCAGTTACGTCGACAGGGTCAATGAGCAGTTCTTC.

The CDR3 here is CASSASGDPSADTQYF. The CDR3 DNA is TGCGCCAGCTCGGCTAGCGGGGACCCTAGCGCAGATACGCAGTATTTT. This rearrangement joins TRBV10-2 to TRBJ2-3, with TRBD2 matching 9 bases. Per germline, CDR1 WSHSY and CDR2 SAAADI. The V gene end was trimmed by 8 bases and the J gene end by 4 bases; junction bases not matched to a gene: 13. The CDR3 extends over 16 amino acids.

This chain links TRBV6-2 or TRBV6-3 with TRBJ2-3, with 9 bases identical to TRBD1. The trim removed 3 bases at V and 2 bases at J, leaving 6 bases unmatched. CDR3 size: 16 residues. Germline assignment: CDR1 MNHEY and CDR2 SVGEGT. The CDR3 region is CASSYNWDRDTDTQYF. As DNA, the CDR3 is TGTGCCAGCAGTTATAATTGGGACAGGGACACAGATACGCAGTATTTT.

The gene calls are TRBV5-4 and TRBJ1-5, with TRBD1 identical over 9 bases. With V trimmed by 7 bases and J by 7 bases, 9 bases remained unmatched. This CDR3 is built from 14 residues. Germline-derived CDR1 and CDR2 are SGHNT and YYREEE (reference sequence). The CDR3 spells CASRRGQGWQPQHF. The CDR3 DNA is TGTGCCAGCCGCAGGGGACAGGGTTGGCAGCCCCAGCATTTT.

The chain recombines TRBV25-1 with TRBJ2-5, with D possibly TRBD2 on 6 matching bases. Deletions cut 5 bases from V and 4 bases from J, with 8 bases between. Germline V lookup: CDR1 MGHDK, CDR2 SYGVNS. CDR3 length: 12 amino acids. CDR3 region: CASSSGGETQYF. The CDR3 bases are TGTGCCAGCAGTTCCGGGGGAGAGACCCAGTACTTC. Full variable domain (outside the CDR3, taken from reference TRBV25-1 and TRBJ2-5): EADIYQTPRYLVIGTGKKITLECSQTMGHDKMYWYQQDPGMELHLIHYSYGVNSTEKGDLSSESTVSRIRTEHFPLTLESARPSHTSQYLCASSSGGETQYFGPGTRLLVL.

V is TRBV4-1 and J is TRBJ1-4; D gene unclear. CDR3 size: 16 residues. The ends were cut back, 4 bases at V and 8 bases at J, with 20 bases in the middle. CDR1 is MGHRA, CDR2 YSYEKL, per germline. CDR3 nucleotide sequence: TGCGCCAGCAGCCCCGATCGGGGTTTGGGTTGGGAAAAACTGTTTTTT. Translated: CASSPDRGLGWEKLFF.

The chain joins TRBV28 to TRBJ1-1; 8 bases line up with TRBD1. Germline assignment: CDR1 MDHEN and CDR2 SYDVKM. CDR3 length: 15 amino acids. V gave up 4 bases and J gave up 2 bases; unmatched junction bases: 6. CDR3 sequence (DNA): TGTGCCAGCAGTTCCCAGACAGGGGAAAACACTGAAGCTTTCTTT. This translates into CASSSQTGENTEAFF.

Concerning this clone: The sample holds other DNA sequences that translate to the same CDR3. The rearrangement uses TRBV6-5 and TRBJ1-6; 7 nucleotides align to TRBD1. CDR3 length equals 13 residues. The junction had 1 base not matched to a gene; V was cut back by 4 bases and J by 7 bases. From germline, CDR1 is MNHEY and CDR2 SVGAGI. CDR3 region: CASSSRGNSPLHF. In DNA, the CDR3 is TGTGCCAGCAGTTCCAGGGGGAATTCACCCCTCCACTTT.

This chain links TRBV6-1 with TRBJ2-7, with 11 bases fitting TRBD2. The CDR3 is 20 amino acids. Per germline, CDR1 MNHNS and CDR2 SASEGT. The V segment lost 2 bases and the J segment 4 bases; nucleotides outside the gene matches: 19. CDR3 in DNA: TGTGCCAGCAGTGAATCAAAGATGGGACTAGCGGCCTTGGGGGTTTACGAGCAGTACTTC. Its translation: CASSESKMGLAALGVYEQYF.

The V call is TRBV6-2 or TRBV6-3, the J call TRBJ2-1; D might be TRBD1 (5 bases). Germline CDR1 and CDR2: MNHEY and SVGEGT. V gave up 5 bases and J gave up 0 bases, with 11 bases separating them. The length of the CDR3 is 15 residues. CDR3 in amino acids: CASSPGHTSYNEQFF. In DNA, the CDR3 is TGTGCCAGCAGTCCCGGACATACCTCCTACAATGAGCAGTTCTTC.

On this clone: Different DNA sequences within this sample yield the same CDR3. The V gene is TRBV18, the J gene TRBJ1-2, with D perhaps TRBD1 (6 bases). V dropped 6 bases and J dropped 4 bases, with 12 bases sitting between them. Germline CDR1 is KGHSH and CDR2 is LQKENI. This CDR3 comprises 13 residues. The CDR3 coding sequence is TGTGCCAGCTCGCCCGACAGGACCTATGGCTACACCTTC. Amino acids: CASSPDRTYGYTF.

The CDR3, as DNA: TGTGCCAGCAGTTGGGACAGGGCGAATCAGCCCCAGCATTTT. Translated, it gives CASSWDRANQPQHF. The chain links TRBV2 to TRBJ1-5; 9 nucleotides agree with TRBD1. Per the germline V gene, CDR1 is SNHLY and CDR2 is FYNNEI. J lost 4 bases, V lost 5 bases, and 3 bases had no gene match. CDR3 length equals 14 residues.

This chain connects TRBV5-1 to TRBJ2-5, with 7 bases matching TRBD1. The junction had 7 bases not matched to a gene; V was cut back by 3 bases and J by 5 bases. Germline loops: CDR1 SGHRS, CDR2 YFSETQ. This CDR3 region has 14 residues. The CDR3 spells CASSSTGDRETQYF. The CDR3 DNA is TGCGCCAGCAGCTCCACAGGGGATAGGGAGACCCAGTACTTC.

V and J are TRBV7-3 and TRBJ2-6; D not certain. CDR3 length: 15 amino acids. Germline V CDR1 and CDR2: SGHTA, FQGTGA. V shed 2 bases and J shed 2 bases, with 7 bases lying between them. DNA of the CDR3: TGTGCCAGCAGCTTATCGGGTCCTGGGGCCAACGTCCTGACTTTC. It translates to CASSLSGPGANVLTF.

This chain links TRBV12-5 with TRBJ2-5, with TRBD2 matching over 8 bases. This CDR3 contains 13 residues. Losses at the gene ends were 5 bases for V and 5 bases for J; bases not matched to a gene: 4. Germline V gives CDR1 LGHNT, CDR2 FRNRAP. CDR3 in amino acids: CASGVAGLETQYF. The CDR3 DNA is TGTGCTAGTGGTGTAGCGGGATTGGAGACCCAGTACTTC.

The rearrangement joins TRBV12-3 or TRBV12-4 to TRBJ1-5; D is undetermined. There are 12 residues in the CDR3. Deletions cut 8 bases from V and 3 bases from J, with 8 bases between. The CDR3, as DNA: TGTGCCAGCGGCGCGGACAATCAGCCCCAGCATTTT. It specifies CASGADNQPQHF.

This clone was picked up one time. The rearrangement links TRBV27 to TRBJ2-1; the match to TRBD2 covers 10 bases. V dropped 7 bases and J dropped 7; count of bases not matched to a gene: 7. The CDR3 is 14 residues long. In germline, CDR1 is MNHEY, CDR2 SMNVEV (reference sequence). CDR3 in amino acids: CASTERGGLNEQFF. The CDR3 nucleotides are TGTGCCAGCACAGAGCGGGGGGGCCTGAATGAGCAGTTCTTC.

The CDR3 sequence is CASSLLRGNEQFF. Written as DNA, the CDR3 is TGTGCCAGCAGCTTACTCAGGGGGAATGAGCAGTTCTTC. This sequence joins TRBV7-2 and TRBJ2-1; 7 nucleotides match TRBD1. J lost 7 bases, V lost 2 bases, and 2 bases had no gene match. The CDR3 runs to 13 residues. In germline, CDR1 is SGHTA, CDR2 FQGNSA.

The rearrangement links TRBV7-2 to TRBJ1-3; maybe TRBD1 (5 bases). Germline V CDR1 and CDR2: SGHTA, FQGNSA. With 3 bases removed from V and 4 bases from J, the gap between germline ends came to 10 bases. CDR3 length: 14 amino acids. CDR3 nucleotide sequence: TGTGCCAGCAGCTTCCCGGGACTCGGAAACACCATATATTTT. This encodes CASSFPGLGNTIYF.

This clone has a single count. The chain employs TRBV30 and TRBJ1-6, with D hard to call. V lost 0 bases to trimming and J lost 3 bases, with 12 bases between them. The CDR3 is 16 amino acids. Germline V gene data show CDR1 as GTSNPN and CDR2 as SVGIG (reference sequence). CDR3 coding DNA: TGTGCCTGGAGTGTAGGTATTAACTACTATAATTCACCCCTCCACTTT. This codes for CAWSVGINYYNSPLHF.

The chain employs TRBV5-1 and TRBJ2-3; no clear D gene. Trimming removed 0 bases from V and 2 bases from J, with 7 bases in between. Germline CDR1 SGHRS, CDR2 YFSETQ. The CDR3 totals 14 residues. The DNA of the CDR3 is TGCGCCAGCAGCTTGGTACAGCTCACAGATACGCAGTATTTT. Protein product: CASSLVQLTDTQYF.

The chain carries TRBV7-6 and TRBJ2-7; TRBD1 agrees at 9 bases. This CDR3 is 14 amino acids long. V was pared by 6 bases and J by 2 bases, with 5 bases of the junction left unmatched. Germline-derived CDR1 and CDR2 are SGHVS and FNYEAQ. This chain's CDR3 is CASSRGTGPYEQYF. The CDR3 DNA reads as TGTGCCAGCAGTCGTGGGACAGGGCCCTACGAGCAGTACTTC.

The chain has TRBV28 and TRBJ2-3; maybe TRBD1 (5 bases). Germline V lookup: CDR1 MDHEN, CDR2 SYDVKM. Deletions cut 3 bases from V and 4 bases from J, with 14 bases between. The CDR3 runs 15 residues. The CDR3: CASSLGRVGSDTQYF. The DNA for the CDR3 is TGTGCCAGCAGTTTGGGCAGGGTAGGGTCAGATACGCAGTATTTT.

This rearrangement joins TRBV4-1 to TRBJ2-3, with 11 bases identical to TRBD2. Germline V lookup: CDR1 MGHRA, CDR2 YSYEKL. This CDR3 has 15 residues. The junction had 8 bases not matched to a gene; V was cut back by 6 bases and J by 6 bases. For the CDR3, the DNA is TGCGCCAGCAGAGGAACTAGCGGGGGTCCGGATACGCAGTATTTT. Translation: CASRGTSGGPDTQYF.

The rearrangement joins TRBV6-6 to TRBJ2-3, with D unresolved. Looked up from germline, CDR1 is MNHNY and CDR2 is SVGAGI (reference sequence). The CDR3 is made up of 12 amino acids. V lost 0 bases to trimming and J lost 6 bases, with 4 bases between them. CDR3 in DNA: TGTGCCAGCAGTTACTCGAGCGATACGCAGTATTTT. Encoded protein: CASSYSSDTQYF.